Listed below are T cell receptor beta chains from one sample, sequenced in a study of cytomegalovirus exposure and HLA in healthy donors. Here immunoSEQ multiplex PCR was the method, and the copy in TCRdb shows in-frame clones only, minus some. In the table there are about 160,000 clones, roughly 78% of which are singletons. The specimen sequenced was PBMCs. The origin of the receptors is a man over 45 in good health and CMV-seropositive. Both conserved end residues are part of each CDR3. Each record gives: J gene, D gene, V gene, clone size, CDR3 DNA, CDR3 protein. D genes are given only for firm matches. Not all rows give a size; the values are once, few, many and, for expanded clones, a class.

TRBJ2-5,TRBD2,TRBV7-9,NA,TGTTCCAGCAGCTTAGCTCGGGGACTATTAGGGGAGACCCAGTACTTC,CSSSLARGLLGETQYF
TRBJ1-2,NA,TRBV19,NA,TGTGCCAGTAGTACCCGGGGGGATTCGGCGAATGGCTACACCTTC,CASSTRGDSANGYTF
TRBJ2-1,TRBD2,TRBV6-5,few,TGTGCCAGCAGACTCGGGACTAGCGCCCAGTGGGAGCAGTTCTTC,CASRLGTSAQWEQFF
TRBJ1-6,NA,TRBV7-3,once,TGTGCCAGCAGCCCGAGAAGTCGGGTCCATAATTCACCCCTCCACTTT,CASSPRSRVHNSPLHF
TRBJ2-1,TRBD1,TRBV4-1,NA,TGCGCCAGCAGCCACCCCAGACAGGGACCACAAGATGAGCAGTTCTTC,CASSHPRQGPQDEQFF
TRBJ1-5,NA,TRBV6-5,NA,TGTGCCAGCACTCTCGTCGGGAGCAATCAGCCCCAGCATTTT,CASTLVGSNQPQHF
TRBJ2-7,NA,TRBV28,NA,TGTGCCAGCAGTTTATGGACAGAGGTCGCCTACGAGCAGTACTTC,CASSLWTEVAYEQYF
TRBJ2-5,TRBD1,TRBV9,NA,TGTGCCAGCAGCGTAACCGTCACAGGGGTCTCAGAGACCCAGTACTTC,CASSVTVTGVSETQYF
TRBJ2-1,TRBD2,TRBV4-1,NA,TGCGCCAGCAGCGATCCGGAGGTTTCGGGACTAGCGGGAACCAATGAGCAGTTCTTC,CASSDPEVSGLAGTNEQFF
TRBJ2-3,NA,TRBV5-4,NA,TGTGCCAGCAGCAATCGACAGGTGCCAGATACGCAGTATTTT,CASSNRQVPDTQYF
TRBJ1-1,TRBD1,TRBV5-4,NA,TGTGCCAGCAGCGACAGGGGCTCGGTTGTGCTGAACACTGAAGCTTTCTTT,CASSDRGSVVLNTEAFF
TRBJ2-1,TRBD2,TRBV30,once,TGTGCCTGGAGTGTACCTAGCGGGAGGCTGTCCTACAATGAGCAGTTCTTC,CAWSVPSGRLSYNEQFF
TRBJ2-6,NA,TRBV7-2,NA,TGTGCCAGCAGCTTATTTTCAGGGGCTGGGGCCAACGTCCTGACTTTC,CASSLFSGAGANVLTF
TRBJ2-7,TRBD1,TRBV7-7,NA,TGTGCTAGCAGCTCCCGGGACAGTGGCGAGCAGTACTTC,CASSSRDSGEQYF
TRBJ2-7,TRBD2,TRBV10-2,NA,TGCGCCAGCAAAGTTACTAGCGCCCCCTCCTACGAGCAGTACTTC,CASKVTSAPSYEQYF
TRBJ2-7,NA,TRBV18,NA,TGTGCCAGCTCACCCCAGAGGACAGTATACGAGCAGTACTTC,CASSPQRTVYEQYF
TRBJ2-7,NA,TRBV19,NA,TGTGCCAGTAGTATCGAGAGGGTGCCCTCCTACGAGCAGTACTTC,CASSIERVPSYEQYF
TRBJ1-1,NA,TRBV7-8,few,TGTGCCAGCAGCTTAGGCCAGGCCAACACTGAAGCTTTCTTT,CASSLGQANTEAFF
TRBJ2-7,TRBD1,TRBV5-6,once,TGTGCCAGCAGCAGGGACAGGGGACACACCTACGAGCAGTACTTC,CASSRDRGHTYEQYF
TRBJ2-7,TRBD2,TRBV27,NA,TGTGCCAGCAGTTTCGGGGGGTACGAGCAGTACTTC,CASSFGGYEQYF
TRBJ2-7,TRBD1,TRBV19,NA,TGTGCCAGTAGTTTTGGGGACAGCCCCACCTACGAGCAGTACTTC,CASSFGDSPTYEQYF
TRBJ2-5,NA,TRBV5-4,few,TGTGCCAGCAGCTTGGCGGGGAGCCAAGAGACCCAGTACTTC,CASSLAGSQETQYF
TRBJ1-1,NA,TRBV29-1,once,TGCAGCGTTGAAAGGGCAGGGTGGGGTTTCTTT,CSVERAGWGFF
TRBJ1-2,NA,TRBV4-1,few,TGCGCCAGCAGCCGAGGGGAGGCGGGGATATATGGCTACACCTTC,CASSRGEAGIYGYTF
TRBJ1-2,TRBD1,TRBV5-1,NA,TGCGCCAGCAGCTTATCGGGACAGGGGGCCGACTATGGCTACACCTTC,CASSLSGQGADYGYTF
TRBJ2-3,NA,TRBV6-1,NA,TGTGCCAGCAGTTTTTCCCCAAACACAGATACGCAGTATTTT,CASSFSPNTDTQYF
TRBJ1-2,TRBD1,TRBV13,few,TGTGCCAGCAGCCCCGGGACAGGGGGGTATGGCTACACCTTC,CASSPGTGGYGYTF
TRBJ2-7,NA,TRBV11-2,NA,TGTGCCAGCAGATTAGCAGGCAGGGGTTTGTACGAGCAGTACTTC,CASRLAGRGLYEQYF
TRBJ2-7,NA,TRBV5-1,many,TGCGCCAGCAGCTTGGCAAGTAGCGGAACCTACGAGCAGTACTTC,CASSLASSGTYEQYF
TRBJ1-5,NA,TRBV6-5,few,TGTGCCAGCAGCCGGAGCAATCAGCCCCAGCATTTT,CASSRSNQPQHF
TRBJ1-1,NA,TRBV9,NA,TGTGCCAGCAGCGTAGGGAGGATAGGGAACACTGAAGCTTTCTTT,CASSVGRIGNTEAFF
TRBJ2-2,TRBD1,TRBV5-1,NA,TGCGCCAGCAGCTCGGATACAGGGGGCCCGAACACCGGGGAGCTGTTTTTT,CASSSDTGGPNTGELFF
TRBJ2-7,TRBD2,TRBV5-1,NA,TGCGCCAGCAGCCCATCGGCTAGCGGGAGTCAGACCTACGAGCAGTACTTC,CASSPSASGSQTYEQYF
TRBJ1-2,NA,TRBV29-1,medium-sized,TGCAGCATCTTGGGGGGGGACTATGGCTACACCTTC,CSILGGDYGYTF
TRBJ2-5,NA,TRBV18,NA,TGTGCCAGCTCACCCCTGTCAGGGGACGAGACCCAGTACTTC,CASSPLSGDETQYF
TRBJ2-1,TRBD2,TRBV11-2,NA,TGTGCCAGCAGCTCCACTAGCGGGAGGGTCAATGAGCAGTTCTTC,CASSSTSGRVNEQFF
TRBJ2-1,NA,TRBV11-3,NA,TGTGCCAGCGGGAGTTCCTACAATGAGCGGTTCTTC,CASGSSYNERFF
TRBJ2-1,NA,TRBV27,NA,TGTGCCAGCAGTACCCCTATTGGGGGGACGCTAAACAATGAGCAGTTCTTC,CASSTPIGGTLNNEQFF
TRBJ2-1,NA,TRBV5-1,few,TGCGCCAGCAGCTCCAGGATTACCACCTACAATGAGCAGTTCTTC,CASSSRITTYNEQFF
TRBJ1-1,TRBD1,TRBV18,NA,TGTGCCAGCTCATCGACAGGGTCGAACACTGAAGCTTTCTTT,CASSSTGSNTEAFF
TRBJ1-3,TRBD1,TRBV30,NA,TGTGCCTGGAGTGTCCTATCTACAGGGGGCGGAAACACCATATATTTT,CAWSVLSTGGGNTIYF
TRBJ2-3,NA,TRBV5-1,NA,TGCGCCAGCAGCTTAGGACAGCAAGATACGCAGTATTTT,CASSLGQQDTQYF
TRBJ2-1,NA,TRBV28,NA,TGTGCCAGCGTGGGGGCAGGGGGGTACAATGAGCAGTTCTTC,CASVGAGGYNEQFF
TRBJ1-3,NA,TRBV6-6,NA,TGTGCCAGCAGTTACTCGACACGCTCTGGAAACACCATATATTTT,CASSYSTRSGNTIYF
TRBJ1-5,NA,TRBV4-1,NA,TGCGCCAGCAGCCAAGAAGACAGTAGCAATCAGCCCCAGCATTTT,CASSQEDSSNQPQHF
TRBJ2-1,NA,TRBV6-5,NA,TGTGCCAGCAGTTACAACCCGGGAGTGATTAATGAGCAGTTCTTC,CASSYNPGVINEQFF
TRBJ2-5,NA,TRBV7-7,NA,TGTGCTAGCAGCCCCACGGGGTTCCAAGAGACCCAGTACTTC,CASSPTGFQETQYF
TRBJ2-3,NA,TRBV5-6,NA,TGTGCCAGCAGCTTGGAAGGACAGAGCACAGATACGCAGTATTTT,CASSLEGQSTDTQYF
TRBJ2-7,NA,TRBV29-1,NA,TGCAGCGTTGTTCTGCGGGGCTACGAGCAGTACTTC,CSVVLRGYEQYF
TRBJ2-5,NA,TRBV7-9,NA,TGTGCCAGCAGCTCAGGGGAGACCCAGTACTTC,CASSSGETQYF
TRBJ1-3,TRBD1,TRBV28,NA,TGTGCCAGCAGTTTGGGTCGGACAGGGTTTGGAAACACCATATATTTT,CASSLGRTGFGNTIYF
TRBJ2-3,TRBD2,TRBV2,once,TGTGCCGGCCAACTAGCGGGAGTCACAGATACGCAGTATTTT,CAGQLAGVTDTQYF
TRBJ2-7,TRBD2,TRBV7-9,NA,TGTGCCAGCAGCTTACCGCCGGGACTCAAGACTAGCGGGAGCTACGAGCAGTACTTC,CASSLPPGLKTSGSYEQYF
TRBJ1-2,NA,TRBV4-2,NA,TGTGCCAGCAGCCAAGTTGGGTGGCAGGGTGGCTATGGCTACACCTTC,CASSQVGWQGGYGYTF
TRBJ1-3,NA,TRBV28,NA,TGTGCCAGCATCTCCCGTAACTCTGGAAACACCATATATTTT,CASISRNSGNTIYF
TRBJ1-2,TRBD1,TRBV25-1,NA,TGTGCCAGCAGTGACTGGGACAGCCCTACCAACTATGGCTACACCTTC,CASSDWDSPTNYGYTF